This record concerns one TCR beta chain sequence. Its antigen remains unknown. One end of the junction varies from germline; a read error may be responsible. This CDR3 contains 13 residues. The V gene's germline CDR1 is SSHAT and CDR2 FNYEAQ (reference sequence). The data stem from a study of T cell responses to AZD1222 COVID-19 vaccine. The study's findings and limits: Repertoire sampling occurred only after the peak T cell response.

Assay used: immunoSEQ multiplex PCR; TCRdb lists only in-frame clones, some missing. The table records roughly 150,000 clones, less than 95% of them present only once. The chain links TRBV7-7 to TRBJ2-1, with 8 positions matching TRBD1. The sample was peripheral blood, taken on day 0 of AZD1222 vaccination. This sequence was found in an adult in good health. CDR3 in amino acids: CASSSGQVNEQFF. The CDR3 nucleotides read TGTGCTAGCAGCTCGGGACAGGTAAATGAGCAGTTCTTC.